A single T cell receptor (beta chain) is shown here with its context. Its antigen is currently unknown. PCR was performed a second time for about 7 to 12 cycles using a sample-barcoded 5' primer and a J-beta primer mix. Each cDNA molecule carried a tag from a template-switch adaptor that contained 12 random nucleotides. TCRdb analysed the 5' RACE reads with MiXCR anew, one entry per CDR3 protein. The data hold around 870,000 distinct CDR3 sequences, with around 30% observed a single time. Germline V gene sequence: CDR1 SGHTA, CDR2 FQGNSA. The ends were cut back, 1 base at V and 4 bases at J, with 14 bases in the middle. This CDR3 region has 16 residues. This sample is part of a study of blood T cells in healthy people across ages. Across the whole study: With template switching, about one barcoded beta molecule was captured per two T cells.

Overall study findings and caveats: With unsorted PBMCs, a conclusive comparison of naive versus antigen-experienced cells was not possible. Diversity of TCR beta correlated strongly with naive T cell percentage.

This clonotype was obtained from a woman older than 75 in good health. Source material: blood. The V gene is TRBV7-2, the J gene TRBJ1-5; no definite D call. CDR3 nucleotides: TGTGCCAGCAGCTTAGGTCCCAGGTCTGTAAATCAGCCCCAGCATTTT. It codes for CASSLGPRSVNQPQHF.